This T cell receptor (beta chain) was identified during a study of blood T cell repertoires in COVID-19. CDR1 GTSNPN and CDR2 SVGIG come from the germline V gene (reference sequence). The trim removed 5 bases at V and 1 base at J, leaving 3 bases unmatched. The CDR3 contains 14 residues. Original data processing: Reference gene primers were amplified, and this amplification served to estimate nucleated cell counts. This table comes from immunoSEQ multiplex PCR, and its TCRdb copy is limited to in-frame clones, with some not included. The V and J calls and clone size were taken over from that table, and D and trimming were inferred from the DNA. The repertoire consists of about 200,000 clones, with around four fifths occurring once and the leading ten covering approximately 0.99%.

The sequence came from a man in his 60s with COVID-19, enrolled during active disease. What was sequenced was peripheral blood. The rearrangement links TRBV30 to TRBJ2-2; 8 bases agree with TRBD2. The DNA for the CDR3 is TGTGCCTGGCCCCGGGAGGGGAACACCGGGGAGCTGTTTTTT. Translating gives CAWPREGNTGELFF.